What follows describes a single T cell receptor (beta chain). The antigen is not known. The sample belongs to a study of T cells in Graves' hyperthyroidism and ophthalmopathy. The CDR3 is 13 residues long. Per germline, CDR1 LGHNA and CDR2 YSLEER. Trimming left V 4 bases short and J 6 bases short, with 13 bases between. Amplification of TCR beta CDR3 regions used RNA as the template. First-round RT-PCR with HTBI primers amplified the TCR CDR3 region. From the multiplex PCR reads, TCRdb called clonotypes with MiXCR, one entry per CDR3 protein. The data contain around 300,000 distinct CDR3 sequences, about 14% of them seen just once; the ten biggest clones take up roughly 24%. Whole-study findings and limits: A model using 13 V-J features told ophthalmopathy apart from stable hyperthyroidism.

Recently diagnosed hyperthyroidism of less than 2 months' duration affected patients aged 18 to 65. This rearrangement joins TRBV4-3 to TRBJ2-7, with D perhaps matching TRBD1 or TRBD2 (5 bases each). Source material: blood. The receptor's source is a woman between 25 and 40 years old with Graves' hyperthyroidism. The CDR3 nucleotides are TGCGCCAGCAGCCCGGGGCGGGTTGGCGAGCAGTACTTC. This translates into CASSPGRVGEQYF.